Shown below are 17 T cell receptor beta chains from a single sample sequenced in a study of control samples from healthy donors and cancer patients (dated by TCRdb to about 2020). The library was obtained by the immunoSEQ multiplex PCR assay. TCRdb stores this immuneACCESS table with in-frame sequences only. Part of the clones is absent; in the studies checked, under half of the shortfall reflects unresolved V genes, and no reason is known for the rest. Across this sample there are about 90,000 clones, with roughly 93% seen only once. The top ten clonotypes cover around 1.4% of the sample. The sample comprised blood. The receptors were sampled from a woman in her thirties in good health.

The chain joins TRBV9 to TRBJ1-1; D uncertain. CDR1 SGDLS and CDR2 YYNGEE come from the germline V gene. The CDR3 loop spans 15 amino acids. V dropped 6 bases and J dropped 0 bases, with 15 bases sitting between them. The DNA for the CDR3 is TGTGCCAGCAACTTGGTATTGGGAATGAACACTGAAGCTTTCTTT. It codes for CASNLVLGMNTEAFF.

The genes are TRBV5-1 and TRBJ2-3; D unclear. Germline values: CDR1 SGHRS, CDR2 YFSETQ. V was cut by 4 bases and J by 2 bases, with 14 bases left in between. This CDR3 is 15 amino acids long. The CDR3 region is CASSPTLSLTDTQYF. The CDR3 DNA reads TGCGCCAGCAGCCCGACCCTGTCCCTCACAGATACGCAGTATTTT.

The rearrangement uses TRBV28 and TRBJ1-6; D ambiguous. Trimming took 5 bases from V and 6 from J, leaving 14 bases between them. This CDR3 is built from 15 residues. Germline V lookup: CDR1 MDHEN, CDR2 SYDVKM. CDR3 region: CASSNPGVFNSPLHF. The DNA for the CDR3 is TGTGCCAGCAGTAACCCTGGGGTATTTAATTCACCCCTCCACTTT.

The chain recombines TRBV4-1 with TRBJ1-5, with 7 bases that match TRBD1. The CDR3 length is 15 residues. V trimming: 5 bases; J trimming: 4 bases; junction bases outside the gene matches: 8. Germline lookup yields CDR1 MGHRA and CDR2 YSYEKL. The CDR3 here is CASSYQTGFNQPQHF. CDR3 DNA: TGCGCCAGCAGCTACCAGACAGGGTTTAATCAGCCCCAGCATTTT.

This chain connects TRBV7-3 to TRBJ2-1; 7 bases are a match to TRBD2. V lost 2 bases and J lost 8; bases outside the gene matches: 9. The CDR3 length is 15 residues. Germline CDR1 is SGHTA and CDR2 is FQGTGA. The DNA of the CDR3 is TGTGCCAGCAGCTTAGGGCTAGCGGCTAGGGATGAGCAGTTCTTC. Protein product: CASSLGLAARDEQFF.

The V gene is TRBV5-5, the J gene TRBJ1-1, with D tentatively TRBD1 (6 bases). The CDR3 totals 14 residues. Germline CDR1 reads SGHKS; CDR2 reads YYEKEE (reference sequence). Trimming removed 4 bases from V and 5 bases from J, with 15 bases in between. The CDR3 reads CASSLTGRSTEAFF. The CDR3 bases are TGTGCCAGCAGCCTGACAGGTAGGAGTACTGAAGCTTTCTTT.

The genes are TRBV2 and TRBJ1-6; no reliable D call. The CDR3 is 15 residues long. CDR1 is SNHLY, CDR2 FYNNEI, per germline. V was trimmed by 2 bases and J by 10 bases, leaving 15 bases between them. CDR3 DNA sequence: TGTGCCAGCAGTGAACCGTACACTGTTGGCTCACCCCTCCACTTT. Encoded protein: CASSEPYTVGSPLHF.

This chain joins TRBV24-1 and TRBJ1-2, with TRBD1 as a possible D gene (6 bases). Trimming shortened V by 0 bases and J by 6 bases, and 10 bases separated the two germline ends. The CDR3 runs to 14 residues. Germline CDR1 reads KGHDR; CDR2 reads SFDVKD. As DNA, the CDR3 is TGTGCCACCAGTGATTTGAGGGGACACGATGGCTACACCTTC. It codes for CATSDLRGHDGYTF.

CDR3 protein: CASSLSDGQPQHF. The CDR3 DNA reads as TGTGCCAGCAGCTTAAGTGATGGTCAGCCCCAGCATTTT. The chain links TRBV7-3 to TRBJ1-5, with D unresolved. The CDR3 sequence is 13 residues long. The germline V gene encodes CDR1 SGHTA and CDR2 FQGTGA. V shed 1 base and J shed 6 bases, with 7 bases lying between them.

The chain combines TRBV18 with TRBJ1-1; D is undetermined. This CDR3 comprises 13 residues. The germline V gene encodes CDR1 KGHSH and CDR2 LQKENI. The V end lost 3 bases, the J end lost 5 bases, and 10 bases lay between the germline ends. The chain's CDR3 is CASSPVRQTEAFF. The CDR3 nucleotides read TGTGCCAGCTCACCGGTGAGGCAGACTGAAGCTTTCTTT.

CDR3 nucleotide sequence: TGTGCCTGGCGACCAGAGATGAACACCGGGGAGCTGTTTTTT. Protein: CAWRPEMNTGELFF. The chain uses TRBV30 and TRBJ2-2; D gene uncertain. V lost 5 bases to trimming and J lost 1 base, with 11 bases between them. This CDR3 is 14 amino acids long. Germline CDR1 reads GTSNPN; CDR2 reads SVGIG (reference sequence). The complete variable domain, with remaining parts taken from reference TRBV30 and TRBJ2-2, reads SQTIHQWPATLVQPVGSPLSLECTVEGTSNPNLYWYRQAAGRGLQLLFYSVGIGQISSEVPQNLSASRPQDRQFILSSKKLLLSDSGFYLCAWRPEMNTGELFFGEGSRLTVL.

This chain links TRBV6-5 with TRBJ1-1; D not certain. Germline CDR1 reads MNHEY; CDR2 reads SVGAGI. There are 13 residues in the CDR3. V lost 5 bases and J 0 bases, leaving 7 bases between the germline ends. The CDR3 protein is CASSRNMNTEAFF. CDR3 DNA: TGTGCCAGCAGTCGCAATATGAACACTGAAGCTTTCTTT.

This clone has just one count. The rearrangement uses TRBV29-1 and TRBJ1-5, with 8 bases that match TRBD1. The CDR3 loop spans 15 amino acids. Germline V gene sequence: CDR1 SQVTM, CDR2 ANQGSEA. Losses at the gene ends were 6 bases for V and 5 bases for J; bases not matched to a gene: 12. The CDR3 DNA reads as TGCAGCGTCCGCCTGGACAGGGTAAACTATCAGCCCCAGCATTTT. It yields the protein CSVRLDRVNYQPQHF.

The chain joins TRBV11-3 to TRBJ2-5, with D possibly called TRBD1 or TRBD2 (6 bases each). Between the trimmed V and J ends, which lost 6 bases and 1 base, there was a span of 18 bases. Germline CDR1 SGHNT, CDR2 YENEEA. This CDR3 contains 16 residues. The CDR3 sequence: CASRGWAGDFQETQYF. The CDR3 nucleotides are TGTGCCAGCAGGGGGTGGGCAGGGGACTTCCAAGAGACCCAGTACTTC.

The table lists this clone with a count of one. The chain uses TRBV5-1 and TRBJ1-5; D is unresolved. CDR1 is SGHRS and CDR2 is YFSETQ in the germline V gene. The CDR3 runs to 15 residues. V was clipped by 1 base and J by 0 bases, with 8 bases between them. The CDR3 sequence: CASSLSIYSNQPQHF. CDR3 sequence (DNA): TGCGCCAGCAGCTTGAGCATCTATAGCAATCAGCCCCAGCATTTT.

The rearrangement joins TRBV4-1 to TRBJ2-5; D assignment may be TRBD1 or TRBD2 (5 bases each). V lost 3 bases and J lost 0, with 14 bases in between. CDR1 and CDR2 (germline): MGHRA, YSYEKL. This CDR3 spans 16 amino acids. CDR3 nucleotides: TGCGCCAGCAGCCATAAAATAGGGGAGTACCAAGAGACCCAGTACTTC. It translates to CASSHKIGEYQETQYF.

The rearrangement links TRBV27 to TRBJ1-5; maybe TRBD1 (6 bases). The CDR3 has 15 residues. The germline V gene has CDR1 MNHEY and CDR2 SMNVEV (reference sequence). V lost 4 bases, J lost 0 bases, and 10 bases lay in between. The CDR3 protein is CASSSIQGSNQPQHF. CDR3 nucleotides: TGTGCCAGCAGTTCGATACAGGGTAGCAATCAGCCCCAGCATTTT.